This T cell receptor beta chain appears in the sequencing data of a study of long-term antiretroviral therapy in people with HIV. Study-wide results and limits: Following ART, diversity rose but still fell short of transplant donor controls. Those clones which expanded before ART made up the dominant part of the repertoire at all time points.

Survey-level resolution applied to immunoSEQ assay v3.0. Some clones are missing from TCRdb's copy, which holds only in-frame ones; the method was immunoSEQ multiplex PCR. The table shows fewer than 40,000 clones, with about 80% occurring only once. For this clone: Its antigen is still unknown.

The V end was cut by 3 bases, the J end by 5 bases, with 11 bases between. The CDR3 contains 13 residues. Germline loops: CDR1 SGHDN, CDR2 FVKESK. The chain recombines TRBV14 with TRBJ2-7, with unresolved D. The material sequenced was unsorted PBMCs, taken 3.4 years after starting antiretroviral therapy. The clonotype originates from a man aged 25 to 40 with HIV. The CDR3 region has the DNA TGTGCCAGCAGCCAGAGGTACGGCGACGAGCAGTACTTC. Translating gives CASSQRYGDEQYF. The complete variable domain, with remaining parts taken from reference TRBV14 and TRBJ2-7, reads EAGVTQFPSHSVIEKGQTVTLRCDPISGHDNLYWYRRVMGKEIKFLLHFVKESKQDESGMPNNRFLAERTGGTYSTLKVQPAELEDSGVYFCASSQRYGDEQYFGPGTRLTVT.